The rows below give T cell receptor beta chains drawn from one sample of a study of regulatory T cells in long-lasting Graves disease. From the multiplex PCR reads, TCRdb called clonotypes with MiXCR, one entry per CDR3 protein. The sample yields 300,000 to 350,000 distinct CDR3 sequences, roughly a fifth seen once. The sample in question was peripheral blood mononuclear cells (PBMCs), obtained when the disease was refractory, from a patient treated with antithyroid drugs. These receptors all stem from a female donor with Graves disease. The CDR3 runs from the conserved cysteine through the conserved F or W. The D gene is left open where the match is weak. For some rows the clone size is stated as once, few or many, or as a class when expanded; others skip it.

>.|.|TRBV3-1|TRBJ1-3
TGTGCCAGCAGCCAAGATCTGGGTAGGCAGGCGAAGTCTGGAAACACCATATATTTT
CASSQDLGRQAKSGNTIYF
>.|few|TRBV9|TRBJ1-1
TGTGCCAGCAGCGGGGGGGGGACGGTGAAGAACACTGAAGCTTTCTTT
CASSGGGTVKNTEAFF
>.|many|TRBV2|TRBJ2-5
TGTGCCAGCTCAAGACAGGGAGGGGAAGAGACCCAGTACTTC
CASSRQGGEETQYF
>.|many|TRBV6-9|TRBJ1-2
TGTGCCAGCAGTTACGGGCAGCGCCCGTCTTGGGGCTACACCTTC
CASSYGQRPSWGYTF
>.|many|TRBV11-2|TRBJ2-7
TGTGCCAGCAGCTTAGACGCAGGGCCCTACGAGCAGTACTTC
CASSLDAGPYEQYF
>.|many|TRBV6-1|TRBJ1-5
TGTGCCAGCCGAGGGCTGAATAGCAATCAGCCCCAGCATTTT
CASRGLNSNQPQHF
>TRBD1|few|TRBV20-1|TRBJ2-7
TGCAGTGCTTATAAGACAGGGGGCGGCTACGAGCAGTACTTC
CSAYKTGGGYEQYF
>TRBD2|few|TRBV18|TRBJ2-7
TGTGCCAGCTCACTGCAGCGGGGACTAGCGGAGAGGAGCGAGCAGTACTTC
CASSLQRGLAERSEQYF
>.|many|TRBV20-1|TRBJ2-7
TGCAGTCCCATTATACAGATACCGACCTACGAGCAGTACTTC
CSPIIQIPTYEQYF
>.|.|TRBV20-1|TRBJ1-6
TGCAGTGCTAATCACGGGGGGCGAAATTCACCCCTCCACTTT
CSANHGGRNSPLHF
>.|many|TRBV7-2|TRBJ1-2
TGTGCCAGCAGCTCCTGGGACTGGTATGGCTACACCTTC
CASSSWDWYGYTF
>.|many|TRBV12-3/TRBV12-4|TRBJ1-1
TGTGCCAGCAGAAGAGGGACACCGAGGGCTGAAGCTTTCTTT
CASRRGTPRAEAFF
>TRBD1|.|TRBV27|TRBJ2-2
TGTGCCAGCAGTACCCCCCAGACAGGGGCCGGGGAGCTGTTTTTT
CASSTPQTGAGELFF
>.|many|TRBV3-1|TRBJ1-2
TGTGCCAGCAGCCCGGGGAATCCCACGATCTATGGCTACACCTTC
CASSPGNPTIYGYTF
>.|.|TRBV4-3|TRBJ1-2
TGCGCCAGCAGCCAGGCGGGCACCTATGGCTACACCTTC
CASSQAGTYGYTF
>.|many|TRBV20-1|TRBJ2-3
TGCAGTGCTAGTAGGTCGACAGATACGCAGTATTTT
CSASRSTDTQYF
>TRBD1|many|TRBV2|TRBJ2-4
TGTGCCAGCAGGACAGGGAATTGGGAAGCCAAAAACATTCAGTACTTC
CASRTGNWEAKNIQYF
>.|.|TRBV5-1|TRBJ2-7
TGCGCCAGCAGCTTGTCGGCCGACTACGAGCAGTACTTC
CASSLSADYEQYF
>TRBD2|.|TRBV7-3|TRBJ2-3
TGTGCCAGCAGCTTATTTCCGAGCGGGAGGGGAGATACGCAGTATTTT
CASSLFPSGRGDTQYF
>.|many|TRBV15|TRBJ1-5
TGTGCCACCAGCAGAGATGGCCAGGGGACTTGGCAGCCCCAGCATTTT
CATSRDGQGTWQPQHF
>.|.|TRBV12-3/TRBV12-4|TRBJ1-4
TGTGCCAGCAGTTTCGGCTGGGCCTCTAATGAAAAACTGTTTTTT
CASSFGWASNEKLFF
>.|many|TRBV29-1|TRBJ1-1
TGCAGCGTTGATGATGGGAGCGACACTGAAGCTTTCTTT
CSVDDGSDTEAFF
>.|few|TRBV5-5|TRBJ2-7
TGTGCCAGCAGCTTGGCGGCCAGGGGCGAGCAGTACTTC
CASSLAARGEQYF
>.|many|TRBV3-1|TRBJ2-4
TGTGCCAGCAGCCAGACGTGGGACAACCAAAACATTCAGTACTTC
CASSQTWDNQNIQYF
>.|.|TRBV20-1|TRBJ2-7
TGCAGTGCTATGCGCAGGGTGCCCTACGAGCAGTACTTC
CSAMRRVPYEQYF
>.|many|TRBV2|TRBJ1-5
TGTGCCAGCAGTGAAGTGAGGAGGGGTAGCAATCAGCCCCAGCATTTT
CASSEVRRGSNQPQHF
>.|.|TRBV28|TRBJ2-2
TGTGCCAGCATTGGGGGCCCGAACACCGGGGAGCTGTTTTTT
CASIGGPNTGELFF
>TRBD2|.|TRBV7-6|TRBJ2-7
TGTGCCAGCAGCCTCACCGGGACTAGCGGAAATTACGAGCAGTACTTC
CASSLTGTSGNYEQYF
>.|few|TRBV7-6|TRBJ1-2
TGTGCCAGCAGCTTCCCCGTCTCGTATGGCTACACCTTC
CASSFPVSYGYTF
>TRBD1|many|TRBV20-1|TRBJ2-5
TGCAGTGCTAGATATTCAGGGGGTGAGACCCAGTACTTC
CSARYSGGETQYF
>TRBD1|.|TRBV28|TRBJ1-4
TGTGCCAGCAATATAGGGACAGGGGTCAGGGAAAAACTGTTTTTT
CASNIGTGVREKLFF
>.|.|TRBV5-1|TRBJ2-2
TGCGCCAGCAGCTTGACTCCCGACCATAGTGGCGGGGAGCTGTTTTTT
CASSLTPDHSGGELFF
>TRBD1|many|TRBV28|TRBJ1-1
TGTGCCAGCAGTTTATTATGGTGGGACAGCAAGAACACTGAAGCTTTCTTT
CASSLLWWDSKNTEAFF
>TRBD1|.|TRBV30|TRBJ2-7
TGTGCCTGGGCCGGGACAGGAGGCTACGAGCTGTACTTC
CAWAGTGGYELYF
>.|.|TRBV6-1|TRBJ2-5
TGTGCCAGCAGTACAGGGACCCAGCACTTC
CASSTGTQHF
>.|many|TRBV20-1|TRBJ1-2
TGCAGTGCCCCCGTGAAGGGGGGTGACTATGGCTACACCTTC
CSAPVKGGDYGYTF
>.|many|TRBV11-2|TRBJ1-5
TGTGCCAGCAGTATAAGTTTTGATAGCAATCAGCCCCAGCATTTT
CASSISFDSNQPQHF
>.|many|TRBV18|TRBJ2-7
TGTGCCAGCTCTTGGGGCGGAGGCTCCTACGAGCAGTACTTC
CASSWGGGSYEQYF
>.|.|TRBV7-9|TRBJ2-3
TGTGCCAGCAGCTTAGGTTCGTCGGGACAAGGCACAGATACGCAGTATTTT
CASSLGSSGQGTDTQYF
>.|few|TRBV20-1|TRBJ1-1
TGCAGTGTTCCCGGGGGGTATTTCAACACTGAAGCTTTCTTT
CSVPGGYFNTEAFF
>.|many|TRBV7-8|TRBJ1-4
TGTGCCAGCAGCTTACCGAGGGCCAGGCCTGGTGAAAAACTGTTTTTT
CASSLPRARPGEKLFF
>TRBD1|.|TRBV20-1|TRBJ2-2
TGCAGTGCGGACAGGGGAGGTAACACCGGGGAGCTGTTTTTT
CSADRGGNTGELFF
>TRBD1|.|TRBV10-3|TRBJ1-2
TGTGCCATCAGTCCCGGACAGGGGATCGATGGCTACACCTTC
CAISPGQGIDGYTF
>.|.|TRBV3-1|TRBJ2-1
TGTGCCAGCAGCAGGACGAGCTCCTACAATGAGCAGTTCTTC
CASSRTSSYNEQFF
>.|many|TRBV9|TRBJ2-7
TGTGCCAGCAGCGTAGCGGCTGTAGCCTACGAGCAGTACTTC
CASSVAAVAYEQYF
>.|few|TRBV6-1|TRBJ1-2
TGTGCCAGCAGTCTAAGACCTCCTCGGACTCAAGAGAATGGCTACACCTTC
CASSLRPPRTQENGYTF
>.|many|TRBV12-3/TRBV12-4|TRBJ1-5
TGTGCCAGCAGTCCCGACTCATATGACGTTAATAGCAATCAGCCCCAGCATTTT
CASSPDSYDVNSNQPQHF
>.|.|TRBV3-1|TRBJ1-1
TGTGCCAGCAGCGGAATGATGTCGGTGGCCACTGAAGCTTTCTTT
CASSGMMSVATEAFF
>TRBD1|few|TRBV7-9|TRBJ1-5
TGTGCCAGCAGCATAGGGGGACAGGGCAATCAGCCCCAGCATTTT
CASSIGGQGNQPQHF
>TRBD2|few|TRBV18|TRBJ2-4
TGTGCCAGCTCGACCAAAGCGGGAGGGCCGTCACAAAACATTCAGTACTTC
CASSTKAGGPSQNIQYF
>TRBD1|few|TRBV6-5|TRBJ1-1
TGTGCCAGCAGTTTAACAGGGGGCCGGACTGAAGCTTTCTTT
CASSLTGGRTEAFF
>.|.|TRBV11-2|TRBJ1-1
TGTGCCAGCAGCTACTCACCTACGGCGGGGAACACTGAAGCTTTCTTT
CASSYSPTAGNTEAFF
>TRBD1|.|TRBV25-1|TRBJ1-5
TGTGCCAGCAGTGACGCCGGGACAGGGGATTATCAGCCCCAGCATTTT
CASSDAGTGDYQPQHF
>TRBD1|few|TRBV7-3|TRBJ1-1
TGTGCCAGCAGCACCACAGGGGCCTCGGGGACTGAAGCTTTCTTT
CASSTTGASGTEAFF
>TRBD1|few|TRBV30|TRBJ1-4
TGTGCCAGCCAGACAGGGGGGGTGGGGAGTCTGTTTTTT
CASQTGGVGSLFF